This T cell receptor beta chain was retrieved from a study of T cell responses to AZD1222 COVID-19 vaccine. Study-level points and caveats: Just a handful of AZD1222 recipients were seropositive at baseline. The span of vaccine-associated CD4 TCRs extended across spike, with dominance at 160-218 and 743-854.

The CDR3 runs to 14 residues. Some clones are missing from TCRdb's copy, which holds only in-frame ones; the method was immunoSEQ multiplex PCR. The profile shows 80,000 to 100,000 clones, about 86% of them singletons. Comment on this clone: The antigen remains unidentified.

This sequence was found in an adult who received the AZD1222 COVID-19 vaccine. Sequences were derived from peripheral blood, sampled 28 days after the second AZD1222 dose. The chain employs TRBV21-1 and TRBJ1-2; the DNA was not used to check the table's D call, TRBD1. TRBV21-1 is a pseudogene. The CDR3 spells CASTTGTGGVGYTF. The CDR3 bases are TGTGCCAGCACCACCGGGACAGGGGGAGTTGGCTACACCTTC.